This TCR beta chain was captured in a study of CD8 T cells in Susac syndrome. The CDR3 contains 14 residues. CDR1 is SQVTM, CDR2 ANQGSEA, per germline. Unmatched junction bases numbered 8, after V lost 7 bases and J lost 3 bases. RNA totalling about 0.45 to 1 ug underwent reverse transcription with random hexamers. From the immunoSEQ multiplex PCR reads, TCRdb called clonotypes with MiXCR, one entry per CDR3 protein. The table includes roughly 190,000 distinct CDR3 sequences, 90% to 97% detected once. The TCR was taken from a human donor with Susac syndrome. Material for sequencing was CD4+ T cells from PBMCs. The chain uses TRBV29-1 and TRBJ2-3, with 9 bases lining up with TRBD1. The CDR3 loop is CSAPGQGGTDTQYF. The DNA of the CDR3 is TGCAGCGCCCCGGGACAGGGAGGAACAGATACGCAGTATTTT.